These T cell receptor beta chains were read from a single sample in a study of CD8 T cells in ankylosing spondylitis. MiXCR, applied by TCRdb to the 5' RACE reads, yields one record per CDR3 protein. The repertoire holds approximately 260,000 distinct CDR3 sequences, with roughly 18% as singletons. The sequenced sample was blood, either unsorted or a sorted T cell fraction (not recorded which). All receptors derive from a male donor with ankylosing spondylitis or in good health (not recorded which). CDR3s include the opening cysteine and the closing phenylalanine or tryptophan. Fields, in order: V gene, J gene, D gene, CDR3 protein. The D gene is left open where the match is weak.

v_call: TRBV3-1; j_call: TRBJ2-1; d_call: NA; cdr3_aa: CASCPTSPAAPRHEQFF
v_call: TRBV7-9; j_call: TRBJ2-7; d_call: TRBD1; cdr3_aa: CASSSGQGRDEQYF
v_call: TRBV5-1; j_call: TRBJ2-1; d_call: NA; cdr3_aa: CASSLVAGTNNEQFF
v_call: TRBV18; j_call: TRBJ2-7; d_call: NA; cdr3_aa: CASSLGTDDSYEQYF
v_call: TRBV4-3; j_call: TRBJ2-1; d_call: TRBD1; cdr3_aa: CASSQEDRGGYNEQFF
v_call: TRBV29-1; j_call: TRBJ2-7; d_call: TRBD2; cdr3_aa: CSATSGGSYEQYF
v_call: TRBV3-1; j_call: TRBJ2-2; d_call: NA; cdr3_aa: CASSQDWNTGELFF
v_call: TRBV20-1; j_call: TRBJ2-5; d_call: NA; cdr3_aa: CSASKPGDQETQYF
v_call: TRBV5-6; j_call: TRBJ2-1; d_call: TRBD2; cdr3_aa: CASSLGGGSVYNEQFF
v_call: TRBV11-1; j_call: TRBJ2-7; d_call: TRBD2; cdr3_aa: CASSSTGGGLAGGPDHEQYF
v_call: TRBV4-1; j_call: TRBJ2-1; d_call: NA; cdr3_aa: CASSQGRDYNEQFF
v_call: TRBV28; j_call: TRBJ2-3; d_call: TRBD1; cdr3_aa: CASSLRGPKRTDTQYF
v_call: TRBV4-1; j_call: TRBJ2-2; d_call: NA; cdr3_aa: CASSAGNTGELFF
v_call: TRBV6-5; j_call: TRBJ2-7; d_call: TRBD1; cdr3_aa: CASSWDRGSYEQYF
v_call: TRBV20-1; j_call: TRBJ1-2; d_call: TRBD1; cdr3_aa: CSARNAGTGSVYGYTF
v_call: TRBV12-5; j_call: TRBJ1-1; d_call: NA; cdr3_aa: CASGLVNQNTEAFF
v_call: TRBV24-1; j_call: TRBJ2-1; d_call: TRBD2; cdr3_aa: CATSDLAGGPDEQFF